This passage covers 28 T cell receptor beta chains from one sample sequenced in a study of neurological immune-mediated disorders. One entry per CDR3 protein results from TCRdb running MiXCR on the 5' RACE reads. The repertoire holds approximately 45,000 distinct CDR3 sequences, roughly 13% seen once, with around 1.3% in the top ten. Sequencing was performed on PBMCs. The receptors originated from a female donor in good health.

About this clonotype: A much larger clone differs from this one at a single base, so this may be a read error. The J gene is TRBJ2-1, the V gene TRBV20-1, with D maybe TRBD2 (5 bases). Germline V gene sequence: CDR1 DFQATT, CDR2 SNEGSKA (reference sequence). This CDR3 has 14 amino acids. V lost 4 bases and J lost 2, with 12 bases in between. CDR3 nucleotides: TGCAGTGCTATGGGGAGATTGCCCTACAATGAGCAGTTCTTC. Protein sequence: CSAMGRLPYNEQFF.

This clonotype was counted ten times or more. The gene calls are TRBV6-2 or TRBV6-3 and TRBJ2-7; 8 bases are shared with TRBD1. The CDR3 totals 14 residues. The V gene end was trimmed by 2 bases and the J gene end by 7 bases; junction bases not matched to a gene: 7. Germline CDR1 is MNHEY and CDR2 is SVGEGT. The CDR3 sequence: CASSYVDRAEEQYF. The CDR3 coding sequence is TGTGCCAGCAGTTACGTGGACAGGGCTGAAGAGCAGTACTTC.

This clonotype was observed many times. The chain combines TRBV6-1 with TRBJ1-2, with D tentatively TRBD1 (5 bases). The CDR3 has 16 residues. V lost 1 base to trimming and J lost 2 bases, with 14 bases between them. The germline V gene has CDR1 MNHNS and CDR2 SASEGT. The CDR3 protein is CASSEGSGGENYGYTF. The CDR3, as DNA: TGTGCCAGCAGTGAAGGCTCGGGGGGAGAGAACTATGGCTACACCTTC.

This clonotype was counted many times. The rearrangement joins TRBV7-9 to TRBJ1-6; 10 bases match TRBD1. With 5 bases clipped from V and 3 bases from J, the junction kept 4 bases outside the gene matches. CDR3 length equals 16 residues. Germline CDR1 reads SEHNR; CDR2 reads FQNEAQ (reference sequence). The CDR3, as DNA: TGTGCCAGCAGCGTGGGACAGGGGTTCTATAATTCACCCCTCCACTTT. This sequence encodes CASSVGQGFYNSPLHF.

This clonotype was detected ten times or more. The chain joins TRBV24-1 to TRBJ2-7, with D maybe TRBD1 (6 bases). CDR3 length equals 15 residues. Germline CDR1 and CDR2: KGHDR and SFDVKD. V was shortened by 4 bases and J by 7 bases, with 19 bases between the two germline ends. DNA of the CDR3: TGTGCCACCAGTGACAGCAGGGGTACAAATTTGGAGCAGTACTTC. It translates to CATSDSRGTNLEQYF.

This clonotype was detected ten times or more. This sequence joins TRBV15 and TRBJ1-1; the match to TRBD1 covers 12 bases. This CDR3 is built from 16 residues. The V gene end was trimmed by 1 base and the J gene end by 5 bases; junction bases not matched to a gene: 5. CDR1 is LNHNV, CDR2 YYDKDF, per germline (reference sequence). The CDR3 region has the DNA TGTGCCACCAGCAGAGGAGGGACAGGGGGCTTTACTGAAGCTTTCTTT. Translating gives CATSRGGTGGFTEAFF.

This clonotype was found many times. Here the CDR3 reads CASSPRTSGSYEQYF. DNA of the CDR3: TGCGCCAGCAGCCCTCGGACTAGCGGGAGTTACGAGCAGTACTTC. This chain connects TRBV5-1 to TRBJ2-7; 13 nucleotides line up with TRBD2. The CDR3 runs 15 residues. The germline CDR1 and CDR2 sequences are SGHRS and YFSETQ. J gave up 4 bases and V 4 bases, and 5 bases lay outside the gene matches.

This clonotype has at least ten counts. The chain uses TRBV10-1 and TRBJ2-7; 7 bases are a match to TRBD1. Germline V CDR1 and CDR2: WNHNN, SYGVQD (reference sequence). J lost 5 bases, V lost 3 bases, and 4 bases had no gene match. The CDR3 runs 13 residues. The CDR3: CASSDHTGDEQYF. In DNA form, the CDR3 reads TGCGCCAGCAGTGACCACACAGGGGACGAGCAGTACTTC.

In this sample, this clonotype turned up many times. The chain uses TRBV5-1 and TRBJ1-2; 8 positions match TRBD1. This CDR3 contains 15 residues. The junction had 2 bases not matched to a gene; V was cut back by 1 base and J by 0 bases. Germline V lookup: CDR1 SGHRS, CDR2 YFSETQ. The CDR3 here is CASSLQGAANYGYTF. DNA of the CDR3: TGCGCCAGCAGCTTGCAGGGGGCGGCTAACTATGGCTACACCTTC. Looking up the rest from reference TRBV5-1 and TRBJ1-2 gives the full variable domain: KAGVTQTPRYLIKTRGQQVTLSCSPISGHRSVSWYQQTPGQGLQFLFEYFSETQRNKGNFPGRFSGRQFSNSRSEMNVSTLELGDSALYLCASSLQGAANYGYTFGSGTRLTVV.

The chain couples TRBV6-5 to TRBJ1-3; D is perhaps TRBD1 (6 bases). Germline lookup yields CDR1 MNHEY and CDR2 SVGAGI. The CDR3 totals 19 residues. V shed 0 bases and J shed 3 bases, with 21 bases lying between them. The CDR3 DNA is TGTGCCAGCAGTTACTCCGCGGGGGCCAGGGCCCCCTATGGAAACACCATATATTTT. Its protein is CASSYSAGARAPYGNTIYF.

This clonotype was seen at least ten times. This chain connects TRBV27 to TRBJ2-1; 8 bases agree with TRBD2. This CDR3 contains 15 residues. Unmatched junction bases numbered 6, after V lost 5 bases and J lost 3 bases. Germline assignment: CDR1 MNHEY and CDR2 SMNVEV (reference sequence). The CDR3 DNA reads TGTGCCAGCAGTCCGGTAGCGGGGCTCTACAATGAGCAGTTCTTC. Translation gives CASSPVAGLYNEQFF.

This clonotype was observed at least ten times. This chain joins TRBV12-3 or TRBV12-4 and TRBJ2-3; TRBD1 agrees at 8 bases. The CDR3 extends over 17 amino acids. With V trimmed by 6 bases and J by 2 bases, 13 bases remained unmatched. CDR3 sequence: CASSDPGTGQLTDTQYF. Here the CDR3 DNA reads TGTGCCAGCAGCGACCCTGGGACAGGCCAGCTCACAGATACGCAGTATTTT.

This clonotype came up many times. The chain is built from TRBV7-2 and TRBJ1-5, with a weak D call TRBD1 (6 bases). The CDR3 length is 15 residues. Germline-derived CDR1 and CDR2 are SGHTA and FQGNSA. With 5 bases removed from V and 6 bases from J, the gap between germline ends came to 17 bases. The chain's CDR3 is CASSPDNQGFQPQHF. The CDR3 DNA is TGTGCCAGCAGCCCAGACAACCAGGGGTTTCAGCCCCAGCATTTT.

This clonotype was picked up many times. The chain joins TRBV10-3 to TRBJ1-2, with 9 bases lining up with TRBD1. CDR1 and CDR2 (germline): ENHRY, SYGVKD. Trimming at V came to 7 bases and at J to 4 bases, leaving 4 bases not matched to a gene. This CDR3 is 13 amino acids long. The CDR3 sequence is CAITKTGGYGYTF. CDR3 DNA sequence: TGTGCCATCACCAAGACAGGGGGCTATGGCTACACCTTC.

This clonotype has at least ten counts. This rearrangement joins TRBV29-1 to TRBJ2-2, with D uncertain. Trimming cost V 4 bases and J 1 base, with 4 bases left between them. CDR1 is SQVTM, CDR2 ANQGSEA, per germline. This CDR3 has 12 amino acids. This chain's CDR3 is CSVVQNTGELFF. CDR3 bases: TGCAGCGTTGTCCAGAACACCGGGGAGCTGTTTTTT.

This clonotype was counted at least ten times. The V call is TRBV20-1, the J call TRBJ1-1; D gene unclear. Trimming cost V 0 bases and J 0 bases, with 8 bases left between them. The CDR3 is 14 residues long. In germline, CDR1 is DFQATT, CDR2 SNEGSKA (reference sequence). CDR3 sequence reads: CSARDLRLNTEAFF. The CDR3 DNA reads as TGCAGTGCTAGAGATCTCAGATTGAACACTGAAGCTTTCTTT.

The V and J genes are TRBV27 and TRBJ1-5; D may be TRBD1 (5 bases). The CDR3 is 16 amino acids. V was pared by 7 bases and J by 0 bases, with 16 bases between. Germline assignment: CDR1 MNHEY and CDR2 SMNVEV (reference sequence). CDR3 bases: TGTGCCAGCACCCCGCGGGGGGTTAATAGCAATCAGCCCCAGCATTTT. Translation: CASTPRGVNSNQPQHF.

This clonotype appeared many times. The CDR3 region is CSAQRGHSGANVLTF. The DNA of the CDR3 is TGCAGTGCTCAAAGGGGACACTCTGGGGCCAACGTCCTGACTTTC. The chain links TRBV20-1 to TRBJ2-6, with a tentative D call TRBD1 (6 bases). This CDR3 spans 15 amino acids. Germline CDR1 and CDR2: DFQATT and SNEGSKA (reference sequence). Trimming took off 5 bases at V and 0 bases at J, with 11 bases between the two ends.

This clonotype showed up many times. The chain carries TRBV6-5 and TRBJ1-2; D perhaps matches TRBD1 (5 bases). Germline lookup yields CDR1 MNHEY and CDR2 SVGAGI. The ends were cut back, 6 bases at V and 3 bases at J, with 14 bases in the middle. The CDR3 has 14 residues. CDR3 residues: CASSRRGTYYGYTF. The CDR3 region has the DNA TGTGCCAGCAGCCGGAGGGGAACGTACTATGGCTACACCTTC.

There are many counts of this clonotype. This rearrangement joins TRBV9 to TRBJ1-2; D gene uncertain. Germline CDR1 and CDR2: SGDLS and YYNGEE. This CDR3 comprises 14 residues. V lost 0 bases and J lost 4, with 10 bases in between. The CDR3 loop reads CASSVDGRTYGYTF. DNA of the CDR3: TGTGCCAGCAGCGTAGATGGCAGAACCTATGGCTACACCTTC.

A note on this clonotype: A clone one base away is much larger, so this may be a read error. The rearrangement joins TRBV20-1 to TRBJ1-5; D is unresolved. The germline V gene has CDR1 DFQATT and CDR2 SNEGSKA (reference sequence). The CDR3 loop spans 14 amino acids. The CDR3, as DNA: TGCAGTGCTAGAGATGCGACCGGCAATCAGCCCAAGCATTTT. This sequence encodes CSARDATGNQPKHF.

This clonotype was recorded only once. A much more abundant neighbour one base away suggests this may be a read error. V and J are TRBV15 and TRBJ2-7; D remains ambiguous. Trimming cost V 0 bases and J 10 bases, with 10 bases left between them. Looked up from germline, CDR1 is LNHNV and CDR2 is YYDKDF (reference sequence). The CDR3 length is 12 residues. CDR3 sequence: CATSRDSVDQYF. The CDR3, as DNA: TGTGCCACCAGCAGAGATTCAGTCGATCAGTACTTC.

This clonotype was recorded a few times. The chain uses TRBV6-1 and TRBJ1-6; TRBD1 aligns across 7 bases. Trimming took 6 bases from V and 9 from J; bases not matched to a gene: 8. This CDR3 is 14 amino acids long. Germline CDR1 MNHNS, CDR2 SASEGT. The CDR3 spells CASRSTGRGSPLHF. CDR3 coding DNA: TGTGCCAGCAGATCGACAGGGAGAGGTTCACCCCTCCACTTT.

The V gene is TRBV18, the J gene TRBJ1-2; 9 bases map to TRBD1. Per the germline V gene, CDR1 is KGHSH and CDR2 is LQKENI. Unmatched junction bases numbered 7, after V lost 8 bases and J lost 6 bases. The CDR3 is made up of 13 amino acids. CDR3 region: CASLQGQGNGYTF. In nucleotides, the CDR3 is TGTGCCAGCCTACAGGGACAGGGAAATGGCTACACCTTC.

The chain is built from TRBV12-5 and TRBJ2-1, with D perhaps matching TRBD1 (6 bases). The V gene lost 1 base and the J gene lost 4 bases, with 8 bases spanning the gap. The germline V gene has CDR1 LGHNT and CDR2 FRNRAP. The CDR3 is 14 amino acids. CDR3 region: CASGLGQVYNEQFF. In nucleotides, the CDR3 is TGTGCTAGTGGTTTGGGACAGGTGTACAATGAGCAGTTCTTC.

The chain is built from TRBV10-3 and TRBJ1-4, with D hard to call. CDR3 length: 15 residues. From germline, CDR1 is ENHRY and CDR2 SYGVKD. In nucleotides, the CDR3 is TGTGCAGTCAGTGAGGACTCTGCAGCTAATGAAAAACTGTTTTTT. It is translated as CAVSEDSAANEKLFF.

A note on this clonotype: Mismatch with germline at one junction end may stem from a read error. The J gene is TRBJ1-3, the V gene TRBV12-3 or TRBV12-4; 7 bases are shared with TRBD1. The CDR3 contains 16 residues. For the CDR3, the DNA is TGTGCCAGCGGTTTACAGGGGACCTTATCTGGAAACACCATATATTTT. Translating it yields CASGLQGTLSGNTIYF.

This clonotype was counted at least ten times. The CDR3 region is CASSSGTALPLHF. The CDR3 nucleotides are TGTGCCAGCAGTTCCGGGACAGCGCTACCCCTCCACTTT. The gene calls are TRBV2 and TRBJ1-6; 7 bases are shared with TRBD1. The ends lost 5 bases at V and 12 bases at J; junction bases unmatched: 7. Germline loops: CDR1 SNHLY, CDR2 FYNNEI. The CDR3 is 13 amino acids.